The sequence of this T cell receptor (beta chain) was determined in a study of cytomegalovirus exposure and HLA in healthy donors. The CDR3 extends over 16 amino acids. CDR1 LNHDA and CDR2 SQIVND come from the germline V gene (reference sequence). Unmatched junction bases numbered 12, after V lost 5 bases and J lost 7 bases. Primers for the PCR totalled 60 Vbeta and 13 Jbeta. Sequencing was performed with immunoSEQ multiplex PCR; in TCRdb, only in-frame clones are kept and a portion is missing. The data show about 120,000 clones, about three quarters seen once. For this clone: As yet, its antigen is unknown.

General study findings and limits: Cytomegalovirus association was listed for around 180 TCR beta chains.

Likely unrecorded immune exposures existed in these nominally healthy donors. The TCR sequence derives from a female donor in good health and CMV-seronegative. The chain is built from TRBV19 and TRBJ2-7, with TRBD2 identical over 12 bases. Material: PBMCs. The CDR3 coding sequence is TGTGCCAGTAGTCCGGGACTAGCGGGCCCTACGGGAGAGCAGTACTTC. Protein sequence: CASSPGLAGPTGEQYF.